This paragraph reports one TCR beta chain. Its recognized antigen is unknown. There are no base qualities to consult, and no much larger clone falls within one base. Peripheral blood CD8+ and CD4+ T cells from healthy donors, Susac syndrome patients and multiple sclerosis patients were profiled using high-throughput TCR beta sequencing. The Susac syndrome patients fulfilled recently defined diagnostic criteria for definite or probable disease. CD8+ TEMRA cells were enriched by FACS, while bulk CD8+ and CD4+ T cells were purified by magnetic negative isolation. Blood was collected in EDTA tubes and processed within 24 hours, with PBMCs isolated through density gradient centrifugation. PBMCs intended for TCR sequencing were cryopreserved in liquid nitrogen and thawed later in a water bath at 37 degrees C. A purity of at least 90% was achieved for sorted or isolated CD4+, CD8+ and CD8+ TEMRA cells. This sample is part of a study of CD8 T cells in Susac syndrome (dated by TCRdb to the late 2010s). Looking at the study overall: Among the sequenced Susac syndrome patients, more than 5 had clinically active disease and roughly eight were in clinical remission. The study used repertoire sequencing to test whether antigen drove CD8+ T cell activation and differentiation in Susac syndrome. At blood withdrawal, Susac syndrome patients were either therapy-naive, taking corticosteroids (in some cases with IVIg as well), or taking IVIg alone. The full study reports these points: In the CD4+ T cell repertoire of Susac syndrome patients, clonal expansion was not detected. The study acknowledged that relatively few individuals were included in the TCR sequencing and HLA analysis.

RNA was extracted using the RNeasy kit, and about 0.5 to 1 microgram was reverse transcribed with random hexamers. The immunoSEQ multiplex PCR assay, which covers 54 Vbeta and 13 Jbeta segments, was used to amplify TCR beta CDR3 regions. To correct PCR amplification bias, a synthetic template baseline was used for both primer optimization and computational correction. As for the original processing: Reads were annotated to V, D and J genes per IMGT and analyzed with immunoSEQ Analyzer, keeping only productive sequences. Clonality was calculated as one minus the Shannon entropy normalized by log2 of the number of productive unique sequences. Public and private clones were assessed among the 100 most prevalent clones of each patient and control. A clone was defined as Susac-specific if it was absent from the healthy and MS cohorts, from over 1,000 published viral clones and from other ImmuneACCESS disease sequences. In TCRdb, the public reads were trimmed at Q25 with fastp and aligned with MiXCR, with productive beta chains retained. When rows share a CDR3 protein, they turn into one entry using the most common DNA and genes. TCRdb's processing, not the authors' own work, is the source of the V and J calls. Recorded for this sample are 140,000 to 150,000 distinct CDR3 sequences; around 95% of them occurred a single time. The ten largest account for less than 0.085% of the sample.

Sequencing input: CD4+ T cells from PBMCs. The receptor was isolated from a human donor with Susac syndrome.

The bases are TGCGCCAGCAGCCAAGAAGTGGCCGTCCGCTCCTACGAGCAGTACTTC. Translated, this gives CASSQEVAVRSYEQYF. In this chain, TRBV4-1 is recombined with TRBJ2-7; the D gene assignment is ambiguous. Counted from cysteine to phenylalanine, this CDR3 has 16 amino acids. Of the read, only the CDR3 DNA is kept; its 48 bases are in frame from base 1. V and J are truncated by 0 bases and 0 bases respectively, leaving an intervening sequence of 12 bases. The germline V gene sets CDR1 to MGHRA and CDR2 to YSYEKL.